This TCR beta chain was documented in a study of blood T cell repertoires in COVID-19. Study in general: PBMCs, B-cell-depleted T cells, or T cells were the source of the cDNA or gDNA that made up the material.

V dropped 4 bases and J dropped 5; count of bases not matched to a gene: 10. Germline V gives CDR1 SEHNR, CDR2 FQNEAQ (reference sequence). The CDR3 is made up of 15 amino acids. This clone appeared once. In the original processing: Amplification from reference gene primers served as the basis for estimated nucleated cell counts. Sequencing used immunoSEQ multiplex PCR; TCRdb keeps in-frame clones, though not all of them. Clonal size and the V and J genes are those of that table, whereas D and trimming came from the DNA. Of 90,000 to 150,000 clones in the sample, around 87% were seen once. Sequencing input: peripheral blood. This clonotype originated in a human donor in a cohort sampled during active COVID-19. J is TRBJ2-7 and V is TRBV7-9; the match to TRBD2 covers 8 bases. The CDR3 loop reads CASSSSGGVLDEQYF. The CDR3 region has the DNA TGTGCCAGCAGCTCGAGCGGGGGCGTTCTGGACGAGCAGTACTTC.